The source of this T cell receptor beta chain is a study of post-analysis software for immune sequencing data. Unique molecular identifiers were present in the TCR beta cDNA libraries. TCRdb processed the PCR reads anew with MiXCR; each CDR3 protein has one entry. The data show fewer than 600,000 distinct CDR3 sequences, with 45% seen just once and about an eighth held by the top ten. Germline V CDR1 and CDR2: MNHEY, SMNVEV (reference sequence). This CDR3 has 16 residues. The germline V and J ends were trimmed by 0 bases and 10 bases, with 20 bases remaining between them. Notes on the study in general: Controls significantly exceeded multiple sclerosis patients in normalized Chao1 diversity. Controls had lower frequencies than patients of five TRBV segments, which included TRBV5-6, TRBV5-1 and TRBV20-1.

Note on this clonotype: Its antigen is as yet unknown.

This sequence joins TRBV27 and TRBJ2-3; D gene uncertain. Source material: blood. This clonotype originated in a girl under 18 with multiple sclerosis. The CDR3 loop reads CASSLSKPISSRSQYF. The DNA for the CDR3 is TGTGCCAGCAGTTTATCCAAACCTATCTCGAGTCGTTCGCAGTATTTT.